The 23 T cell receptor beta chains listed next were all sequenced from one sample in a study of T-cell memory formation after mild COVID-19. TCRdb re-called the 5' RACE reads with MiXCR, one entry per CDR3 protein. The top ten clones hold about 12% of a sample with approximately 52,000 distinct CDR3 sequences, approximately 9% of them seen once. Sequencing used PBMCs or a T cell subset sorted from them (not recorded which). These receptors all come from an adult woman who had mild COVID-19 (a few samples of this study predate the infection). Cell type and time point are not known.

This clonotype was seen a few times. This chain joins TRBV28 and TRBJ2-7; TRBD2 matches at 8 bases. This CDR3 is 14 amino acids long. CDR1 is MDHEN, CDR2 SYDVKM, per germline. The ends lost 2 bases at V and 3 bases at J; junction bases unmatched: 3. The chain's CDR3 is CASSLVGGDYEQYF. DNA of the CDR3: TGTGCCAGCAGTTTAGTCGGGGGGGACTACGAGCAGTACTTC.

This clonotype showed up many times. The chain uses TRBV20-1 and TRBJ2-7, with 13 bases identical to TRBD2. The CDR3 runs to 14 residues. V dropped 6 bases and J dropped 2; count of bases not matched to a gene: 4. In germline, CDR1 is DFQATT, CDR2 SNEGSKA (reference sequence). In DNA, the CDR3 is TGCAGTGCGCGTACTAGCGGGAGGGCCTACGAGCAGTACTTC. Translation: CSARTSGRAYEQYF.

This sequence joins TRBV29-1 and TRBJ1-4, with 7 bases lining up with TRBD1. V lost 6 bases, J lost 2 bases, and 0 bases stayed unmatched. Germline assignment: CDR1 SQVTM and CDR2 ANQGSEA. The CDR3 extends over 12 amino acids. CDR3: CSVTGTNEKLFF. CDR3 DNA sequence: TGCAGCGTGACAGGGACTAATGAAAAACTGTTTTTT.

The CDR3 reads CATSGTSGPRRELFF. The CDR3 bases are TGTGCCACCAGCGGGACTAGCGGGCCACGGAGGGAGCTGTTTTTT. The chain combines TRBV24-1 with TRBJ2-2; TRBD2 agrees at 12 bases. The CDR3 runs 15 residues. Germline trimming cut 7 bases from V and 9 bases from J; bases unmatched to any gene: 8. The V gene's germline CDR1 is KGHDR and CDR2 SFDVKD.

This clonotype was counted only a few times. The chain is built from TRBV20-1 and TRBJ2-3, with TRBD2 matching 10 bases. Germline-derived CDR1 and CDR2 are DFQATT and SNEGSKA (reference sequence). V lost 5 bases and J lost 4; bases outside the gene matches: 6. The CDR3 consists of 14 residues. The CDR3 sequence: CSAPPAGGPDTQYF. The CDR3 DNA sequence: TGCAGTGCTCCCCCAGCGGGGGGGCCAGATACGCAGTATTTT.

This clonotype was seen ten or more times. This rearrangement joins TRBV5-1 to TRBJ2-3, with D possibly being TRBD2 (6 bases). V gave up 4 bases and J gave up 0 bases, with 15 bases separating them. Germline V CDR1 and CDR2: SGHRS, YFSETQ. This CDR3 has 16 amino acids. Here the CDR3 DNA reads TGCGCCAGCAGCCTTGTCGGGGGTTATAGCACAGATACGCAGTATTTT. It codes for CASSLVGGYSTDTQYF.

This clonotype showed up just a few times. This chain links TRBV9 with TRBJ2-5, with TRBD2 matching over 9 bases. Per the germline V gene, CDR1 is SGDLS and CDR2 is YYNGEE. Trimming removed 0 bases from V and 4 bases from J; junction bases left unmatched: 4. CDR3 length: 15 amino acids. The CDR3: CASSVEASGIETQYF. CDR3 in DNA: TGTGCCAGCAGCGTAGAGGCTAGCGGGATAGAGACCCAGTACTTC.

Ten or more counts support this clonotype. This chain links TRBV7-9 with TRBJ2-7; 11 bases agree with TRBD2. The J segment lost 2 bases and the V segment lost 2 bases, leaving 5 bases of the junction unmatched. This CDR3 has 16 amino acids. Germline V lookup: CDR1 SEHNR, CDR2 FQNEAQ (reference sequence). The DNA of the CDR3 is TGTGCCAGCAGCTTAATCCCGACTAGCGGGGCCTACGAGCAGTACTTC. Translation: CASSLIPTSGAYEQYF. The complete variable domain, with remaining parts taken from reference TRBV7-9 and TRBJ2-7, reads DTGVSQNPRHKITKRGQNVTFRCDPISEHNRLYWYRQTLGQGPEFLTYFQNEAQLEKSRLLSDRFSAERPKGSFSTLEIQRTEQGDSAMYLCASSLIPTSGAYEQYFGPGTRLTVT.

This clonotype is labeled as medium-sized. The V and J genes are TRBV20-1 and TRBJ1-2; 12 nucleotides line up with TRBD1. This CDR3 is 16 amino acids long. CDR1 is DFQATT, CDR2 SNEGSKA, per germline (reference sequence). V gave up 6 bases and J gave up 6 bases; unmatched junction bases: 14. CDR3 region: CSAQSPRDRGRHGYTF. CDR3 in DNA: TGCAGTGCCCAATCTCCCCGGGACAGGGGGCGTCATGGCTACACCTTC.

There are many counts of this clonotype. The chain recombines TRBV20-1 with TRBJ2-7; D might be TRBD1 (6 bases). Looked up from germline, CDR1 is DFQATT and CDR2 is SNEGSKA (reference sequence). The CDR3 totals 13 residues. V dropped 2 bases and J dropped 2 bases, with 10 bases sitting between them. As DNA, the CDR3 is TGCAGTGCTAGAACCGGGACAACCTACGAGCAGTACTTC. This encodes CSARTGTTYEQYF.

With regard to this clonotype: At one end the junction does not follow the germline gene, possibly because of a read error. The V gene is TRBV5-1, the J gene TRBJ2-5, with D perhaps given as TRBD1 or TRBD2 (5 bases each). This CDR3 is built from 14 residues. Germline values: CDR1 SGHRS, CDR2 YFSETQ. CDR3 amino acids: CASGLVEGTETQYF. The CDR3 DNA is TGCGCCAGCGGCTTGGTTGAGGGGACAGAGACCCAGTACTTC.

This clonotype has just a few counts. CDR3 loop: CASSLGRRTDTQYF. CDR3 coding DNA: TGTGCCAGCAGTCTTGGCCGACGCACAGATACGCAGTATTTT. The chain uses TRBV3-1 and TRBJ2-3; D is ambiguous. The CDR3 spans 14 residues. The germline V and J ends were trimmed by 6 bases and 1 base, with 11 bases remaining between them. The V gene's germline CDR1 is LGHDT and CDR2 YNNKEL (reference sequence).

This clonotype has at least ten counts. The CDR3 region has the DNA TGTGCCAGCAGCATGGACGGCTACGAGCAGTACTTC. This encodes CASSMDGYEQYF. The J gene is TRBJ2-7, the V gene TRBV7-9; D gene uncertain. Germline-derived CDR1 and CDR2 are SEHNR and FQNEAQ (reference sequence). The germline V and J ends were trimmed by 5 bases and 3 bases, with 8 bases remaining between them. The CDR3 totals 12 residues.

This chain joins TRBV29-1 and TRBJ2-5; no firm D call. Germline lookup yields CDR1 SQVTM and CDR2 ANQGSEA. V was clipped by 0 bases and J by 0 bases, with 2 bases between them. This CDR3 comprises 12 residues. CDR3: CSVEEYQETQYF. The CDR3 coding sequence is TGCAGCGTTGAAGAGTACCAAGAGACCCAGTACTTC.

The chain joins TRBV24-1 to TRBJ2-3, with 14 bases aligning to TRBD2. Germline assignment: CDR1 KGHDR and CDR2 SFDVKD. V shed 0 bases, J shed 3 bases, and the junction held 1 base outside the gene matches. The CDR3 is 17 amino acids. The CDR3 sequence: CATSDLRTSGRTDTQYF. Here the CDR3 DNA reads TGTGCCACCAGTGATTTGCGGACTAGCGGGAGGACAGATACGCAGTATTTT.

In this sample, this clonotype turned up a few times. V usage is TRBV24-1 and J usage is TRBJ2-5; the match to TRBD1 covers 8 bases. Germline V gene sequence: CDR1 KGHDR, CDR2 SFDVKD. The trim removed 7 bases at V and 4 bases at J, leaving 13 bases unmatched. CDR3 length: 16 amino acids. In DNA, the CDR3 is TGTGCCACCAGCGGACAGGGAATCACGGGCGCAGAGACCCAGTACTTC. Translating it yields CATSGQGITGAETQYF.

Many counts were recorded for this clonotype. The J gene is TRBJ1-1, the V gene TRBV7-9, with a tentative D call TRBD1 (6 bases). Germline V gene data show CDR1 as SEHNR and CDR2 as FQNEAQ (reference sequence). The ends were cut back, 3 bases at V and 1 base at J, with 9 bases in the middle. This CDR3 region has 14 residues. CDR3 bases: TGTGCCAGCAGCTTGGGGGGCCAGAACACTGAAGCTTTCTTT. Its protein is CASSLGGQNTEAFF.

The chain combines TRBV20-1 with TRBJ2-7, with 9 positions matching TRBD2. Germline CDR1 DFQATT, CDR2 SNEGSKA (reference sequence). This CDR3 is built from 14 residues. V lost 3 bases, J lost 1 base, and 4 bases stayed unmatched. CDR3 protein: CSARPSGVSYEQYF. The CDR3, as DNA: TGCAGTGCTAGGCCTAGCGGGGTATCCTACGAGCAGTACTTC.

The chain is built from TRBV10-3 and TRBJ2-5; 10 bases are shared with TRBD2. The CDR3 is made up of 16 amino acids. J was trimmed by 2 bases and V by 3 bases; bases with no gene match: 6. CDR1 and CDR2 from the germline V gene are ENHRY and SYGVKD. The CDR3 bases are TGTGCCATCAGTGACGACATAGCGGGGGGACAAGAGACCCAGTACTTC. This gives the protein CAISDDIAGGQETQYF.

This sequence joins TRBV28 and TRBJ2-7, with D uncertain. Germline V gene sequence: CDR1 MDHEN, CDR2 SYDVKM. The CDR3 extends over 15 amino acids. Trimming removed 3 bases at V and 0 bases at J, with 12 bases between. The DNA for the CDR3 is TGTGCCAGCAGTTTTTTCGGTCACCGCTCCTACGAGCAGTACTTC. This translates into CASSFFGHRSYEQYF.

In this sample, this clonotype turned up many times. The V and J genes are TRBV6-5 and TRBJ2-3; D perhaps matches TRBD2 (6 bases). V lost 8 bases and J 0 bases, leaving 15 bases between the germline ends. Germline assignment: CDR1 MNHEY and CDR2 SVGAGI. The CDR3 loop spans 15 amino acids. The CDR3: CASRSRGTSTDTQYF. CDR3 nucleotide sequence: TGTGCCAGCCGGAGTCGAGGGACTAGCACAGATACGCAGTATTTT.

The table lists this clonotype with a few counts. The V and J genes are TRBV2 and TRBJ2-7; D unclear. Germline V gene sequence: CDR1 SNHLY, CDR2 FYNNEI. Trimming took off 11 bases at V and 0 bases at J, with 17 bases between the two ends. This CDR3 has 14 amino acids. DNA for the CDR3: TGTGCCTCCCTAGGCAGGTTCCGCTCCTACGAGCAGTACTTC. Protein product: CASLGRFRSYEQYF.

This clonotype was seen only a few times. This chain links TRBV9 with TRBJ2-1; 8 positions agree with TRBD2. Losses at the gene ends were 1 base for V and 9 bases for J; bases not matched to a gene: 9. Per germline, CDR1 SGDLS and CDR2 YYNGEE. The CDR3 sequence is 15 residues long. The CDR3 DNA follows: TGTGCCAGCAGCGTATCGACTAGCGTCAGCCGTGAGCAGTTCTTC. Residues: CASSVSTSVSREQFF.